This TCR beta chain stems from a study of OX40 agonist ivuxolimab in advanced cancers. Clones were read by immunoSEQ multiplex PCR, and TCRdb kept only the in-frame ones, dropping some. The table shows some 95,000 clones, with approximately 86% occurring only once. CDR1 is SGHTA, CDR2 FQGTGA, per germline. This CDR3 is 13 amino acids long. V gave up 7 bases and J gave up 8 bases, with 15 bases separating them. The chain combines TRBV7-3 with TRBJ2-1; perhaps TRBD1 as D (5 bases). Sample: CD4+ or CD8+ T cells sorted from blood, taken in a trial of the OX40 agonist ivuxolimab. The TCR was taken from an adult with an advanced solid tumor such as melanoma, head and neck, liver or kidney cancer. CDR3 residues: CASTAYEGDEQFF. As DNA, the CDR3 is TGTGCCAGCACCGCCTATGAAGGGGATGAGCAGTTCTTC.